The rows below give T cell receptor beta chains drawn from one sample of a study of blood T cell repertoires in COVID-19. The repertoire was sequenced with immunoSEQ multiplex PCR; TCRdb's copy has only in-frame clones and lacks some. The table lists just over 150,000 clones, about four fifths of them singletons. Sequenced material: peripheral blood. The receptors originated from a man aged 55 to 69 with acute or convalescent COVID-19. The CDR3 runs from the conserved cysteine through the conserved F or W.

>15|TRBV7-9|TRBJ2-1
CASSSLGAGFNEQFF
>14|TRBV4-1|TRBJ1-1
CASSLRGADTEAFF
>13|TRBV9|TRBJ2-2
CASSTRTVGELFF
>14|TRBV28|TRBJ2-3
CASSSGTGPDTQYF
>14|TRBV5-4|TRBJ1-2
CASSPTGSGYGYTF
>15|TRBV5-4|TRBJ2-3
CASSLAGTVTDTQYF
>14|TRBV5-6|TRBJ1-4
CASSFGQSNEKLFF
>14|TRBV6-4|TRBJ1-2
CASSESYPGLGYTF
>15|TRBV9|TRBJ2-3
CASSVGTSGTDTQYF
>13|TRBV7-8|TRBJ2-5
CASSPTGAETQYF
>14|TRBV6-5|TRBJ1-5
CASSRTGRRWPQHF
>15|TRBV5-4|TRBJ2-5
CASTQRGGLKETQYF
>12|TRBV4-2|TRBJ1-5
CASSQVGRPQHF
>16|TRBV7-6|TRBJ2-3
CASSLMQGGITDTQYF
>16|TRBV27|TRBJ2-7
CASSFGGGRGGFVQYF
>13|TRBV6-6|TRBJ1-6
CASRYRYNSPLHF
>13|TRBV7-6|TRBJ1-2
CASSAHQGYGYTF
>14|TRBV7-2|TRBJ1-4
CASSLQEADEKLFF
>14|TRBV30|TRBJ1-6
CAWGEQGNNSPLHF
>16|TRBV3-1/TRBV3-2|TRBJ2-1
CASSYRLAGQYNEQFF
>15|TRBV5-5|TRBJ1-5
CASSLGTQGNQPQHF
>17|TRBV11-2|TRBJ2-3
CASSLETTGISTDTQYF
>17|TRBV7-2|TRBJ1-3
CASRPPQDRGSGNTIYF
>16|TRBV7-2|TRBJ1-2
CASRDLGGQIDYGYTF
>17|TRBV4-3|TRBJ1-4
CASSQVTGGMTNEKLFF
>16|TRBV10-3|TRBJ1-1
CAISESGQVRGTEAFF
>12|TRBV12-3/TRBV12-4|TRBJ1-3
CASTPTVHTIYF
>11|TRBV28|TRBJ1-2
CASSFQYGYTF
>16|TRBV14|TRBJ2-1
CASSPMGRGTYNEQFF
>15|TRBV15|TRBJ2-3
CATSRGAGPTDTQYF
>13|TRBV5-6|TRBJ2-4
CASSPADRVHQYF